A single sample is the source of the 6 T cell receptor beta chains below, sequenced in a study of cytomegalovirus exposure and HLA in healthy donors (dated by TCRdb to 2016 to 2017). Libraries were built with the immunoSEQ multiplex PCR assay. The multiplex PCR relied on a mix of 60 forward primers for TCR Vbeta segments and 13 reverse primers for TCR Jbeta segments. TCRdb provides this immuneACCESS table in a form limited to in-frame rearrangements. Some clones are lacking; in checked studies, under half of them reflect an unresolved V gene, and why the rest are absent is not known. This sample's clone table shows 150,000 or so clones. The ten largest clones add up to around 1.5% of the sample. The specimen sequenced was PBMCs. The receptors were sampled from a woman in her fifties or sixties in good health and CMV-seronegative.

The chain recombines TRBV4-1 with TRBJ1-1; weak D call: TRBD1 (6 bases). Germline V lookup: CDR1 MGHRA, CDR2 YSYEKL. The CDR3 sequence is 15 residues long. V was shortened by 5 bases and J by 2 bases, with 15 bases between the two germline ends. CDR3 protein: CASSDRTGTNTEAFF. CDR3 coding DNA: TGCGCCAGCAGCGACAGAACAGGGACCAACACTGAAGCTTTCTTT.

J is TRBJ1-2 and V is TRBV7-5; TRBD1 was called by the table and not checked on the DNA. TRBV7-5 is assigned pseudogene status. The CDR3 is 13 residues long. The CDR3 protein is CVRSTGHAYGYTF. CDR3 sequence (DNA): TGTGTCAGAAGCACTGGACATGCCTATGGCTACACCTTC.

This chain connects TRBV7-2 to TRBJ2-1; no clear D gene. Germline V gene lookup returns CDR1 SGHTA and CDR2 FQGNSA. The CDR3 consists of 15 residues. With 5 bases removed from V and 0 bases from J, the gap between germline ends came to 11 bases. The CDR3 nucleotides are TGTGCCAGCAGCCCCGATACCAGCTCCTACAATGAGCAGTTCTTC. Protein: CASSPDTSSYNEQFF. Combining the CDR3 with reference TRBV7-2 and TRBJ2-1 gives the whole variable domain GAGVSQSPSNKVTEKGKDVELRCDPISGHTALYWYRQSLGQGLEFLIYFQGNSAPDKSGLPSDRFSAERTGGSVSTLTIQRTQQEDSAVYLCASSPDTSSYNEQFFGPGTRLTVL.

V usage is TRBV28 and J usage is TRBJ2-7, with 10 positions matching TRBD2. CDR1 and CDR2 (germline): MDHEN, SYDVKM. J was trimmed by 3 bases and V by 6 bases; bases with no gene match: 11. There are 16 residues in the CDR3. CDR3 nucleotide sequence: TGTGCCAGCAGCTACACGGGACTAGCGCGTAACTACGAGCAGTACTTC. This gives the protein CASSYTGLARNYEQYF.

The chain uses TRBV7-9 and TRBJ2-5, with 7 bases identical to TRBD1. J gave up 7 bases and V 5 bases, and 7 bases lay outside the gene matches. CDR1 is SEHNR, CDR2 FQNEAQ, per germline (reference sequence). This CDR3 is built from 13 residues. For the CDR3, the DNA is TGTGCCAGCAGCCTTACAGGGGTTTGGACCCAGTACTTC. Translation gives CASSLTGVWTQYF.

The chain couples TRBV7-9 to TRBJ2-1, with 8 bases aligning to TRBD1. V shed 3 bases, J shed 7 bases, and the junction held 8 bases outside the gene matches. There are 15 residues in the CDR3. Looked up from germline, CDR1 is SEHNR and CDR2 is FQNEAQ (reference sequence). This CDR3 reads CASSFPQGASNEQFF. CDR3 nucleotides: TGTGCCAGCAGCTTCCCCCAGGGGGCTAGTAATGAGCAGTTCTTC. Full variable domain (remainder filled in from reference TRBV7-9 and TRBJ2-1): DTGVSQNPRHKITKRGQNVTFRCDPISEHNRLYWYRQTLGQGPEFLTYFQNEAQLEKSRLLSDRFSAERPKGSFSTLEIQRTEQGDSAMYLCASSFPQGASNEQFFGPGTRLTVL.